This TCR beta chain was obtained from a study of regulatory T cells in long-lasting Graves disease. Notes on the study in general: There were preferences for TRBV28, TRBJ1-2 and TRBJ2-5 in persistent disease.

Indicated time point: persistent/refractory GD, antithyroid drugs over 5 years with positive TRAb. After RNA was extracted from PBMCs, the TCR library was made from it. Turning to this clonotype: The antigen is unknown.

Germline values: CDR1 SNHLY, CDR2 FYNNEI. V gave up 6 bases and J gave up 2 bases, with 11 bases separating them. This CDR3 has 14 amino acids. With iRepertoire HTBI primers and Arm-PCR of CDR3 regions, TCR beta libraries were built. TCRdb analysed the multiplex PCR reads with MiXCR anew, one entry per CDR3 protein. The data contain about 420,000 distinct CDR3 sequences, about 25% of them singletons. The source is a female donor with Graves disease. The rearrangement joins TRBV2 to TRBJ1-3, with a possible D match to TRBD1 (6 bases). The source was peripheral blood mononuclear cells (PBMCs), collected when the disease was refractory, from a patient treated with antithyroid drugs. The DNA of the CDR3 is TGTGCCAGCAGGGGCGGACAGCCTGGAAACACCATATATTTT. It translates to CASRGGQPGNTIYF.